A single sample gave rise to the 13 T cell receptor beta chains below, sequenced in a study of blood T cell repertoires in COVID-19. Assay: immunoSEQ multiplex PCR; the TCRdb copy retains only in-frame clones and omits some. The profile shows 100,000 or so clones, roughly 85% of them singletons. The sample consisted of peripheral blood. The origin of the receptors is a man in his 70s with active or convalescent COVID-19.

This clone appeared a few times. The chain links TRBV4-2 to TRBJ2-2, with 9 bases that match TRBD2. The CDR3 totals 16 residues. With V trimmed by 1 base and J by 6 bases, 6 bases remained unmatched. Per germline, CDR1 LGHNA and CDR2 YNFKEQ. The DNA of the CDR3 is TGTGCCAGCAGCCAAGCGCGAGCGGGGGGATCCGGGGAGCTGTTTTTT. It is translated as CASSQARAGGSGELFF.

The gene calls are TRBV28 and TRBJ1-5, with D maybe TRBD1 (6 bases). This CDR3 comprises 17 residues. CDR1 is MDHEN and CDR2 is SYDVKM in the germline V gene. The V gene lost 6 bases and the J gene lost 6 bases, with 24 bases spanning the gap. The CDR3 sequence: CASRVRRGAEAFQPQHF. The CDR3 DNA sequence: TGTGCCAGCAGAGTTAGGCGGGGGGCCGAGGCGTTTCAGCCCCAGCATTTT.

The chain recombines TRBV5-1 with TRBJ1-1; a weak D match, TRBD1 (6 bases). Germline CDR1 reads SGHRS; CDR2 reads YFSETQ. This CDR3 has 15 amino acids. Between the trimmed V and J ends, which lost 0 bases and 2 bases, there was a span of 11 bases. Written as DNA, the CDR3 is TGCGCCAGCAGCTTGGGAGACAGGATCAACACTGAAGCTTTCTTT. Translating it yields CASSLGDRINTEAFF.

The V call is TRBV18, the J call TRBJ1-5, with D possibly matching TRBD1 (5 bases). The CDR3 loop spans 13 amino acids. V was trimmed by 9 bases and J by 10 bases, leaving 19 bases between them. Germline CDR1 KGHSH, CDR2 LQKENI. The CDR3 loop reads CASQQEKVGPQHF. The CDR3 DNA follows: TGTGCCAGTCAACAGGAGAAGGTAGGACCCCAGCATTTT. The full variable domain, in which reference TRBV18 and TRBJ1-5 provide the parts outside the CDR3, is NAGVMQNPRHLVRRRGQEARLRCSPMKGHSHVYWYRQLPEEGLKFMVYLQKENIIDESGMPKERFSAEFPKEGPSILRIQQVVRGDSAAYFCASQQEKVGPQHFGDGTRLSIL.

The V call is TRBV2, the J call TRBJ2-1, with 11 bases matching TRBD2. There are 18 residues in the CDR3. CDR1 is SNHLY and CDR2 is FYNNEI in the germline V gene. V was clipped by 7 bases and J by 0 bases; unmatched bases: 11. The CDR3 DNA sequence: TGTGCCAGCACCCTAGGAGGACTAGCGGGCGACTCCTACAATGAGCAGTTCTTC. Its protein product is CASTLGGLAGDSYNEQFF.

The chain uses TRBV27 and TRBJ2-7; TRBD1 might be the D (6 bases). This CDR3 has 17 amino acids. The V end was cut by 5 bases, the J end by 0 bases, with 20 bases between. Germline V gene sequence: CDR1 MNHEY, CDR2 SMNVEV (reference sequence). CDR3 sequence: CASSTRQTGIFSYEQYF. The CDR3 nucleotides read TGTGCCAGCAGTACCCGGCAGACAGGAATCTTCTCCTACGAGCAGTACTTC.

The chain combines TRBV28 with TRBJ1-2, with D perhaps TRBD1 (6 bases). Between the trimmed V and J ends, which lost 2 bases and 8 bases, there was a span of 9 bases. The CDR3 is 12 residues long. The germline V gene encodes CDR1 MDHEN and CDR2 SYDVKM. CDR3 residues: CASSLVRGGYTF. The CDR3 DNA is TGTGCCAGCAGTTTAGTCAGGGGAGGCTACACCTTC.

The genes are TRBV5-1 and TRBJ1-3; perhaps TRBD1 as D (6 bases). Germline loops: CDR1 SGHRS, CDR2 YFSETQ. The CDR3 has 16 amino acids. The ends were cut back, 0 bases at V and 1 base at J, with 11 bases in the middle. CDR3 nucleotide sequence: TGCGCCAGCAGCTTGGACAGGGTAGAATCTGGAAACACCATATATTTT. Amino acids: CASSLDRVESGNTIYF.

The rearrangement uses TRBV10-3 and TRBJ2-1; 8 bases match TRBD1. The CDR3 runs to 13 residues. CDR1 and CDR2 from the germline V gene are ENHRY and SYGVKD. The trim removed 10 bases at V and 4 bases at J, leaving 6 bases unmatched. Here the CDR3 reads CARRDRSYNEQFF. In DNA form, the CDR3 reads TGTGCCAGAAGGGACAGGAGTTACAATGAGCAGTTCTTC.

The rearrangement links TRBV28 to TRBJ2-1; 12 nucleotides match TRBD2. The V gene's germline CDR1 is MDHEN and CDR2 SYDVKM. The CDR3 sequence is 16 residues long. Trimming cost V 7 bases and J 7 bases; bases outside gene matches: 11. In DNA, the CDR3 is TGTGCCAGCACCCCTCCTAGCGGGGGGGCCGGGAATGAGCAGTTCTTC. It is translated as CASTPPSGGAGNEQFF.

This chain joins TRBV9 and TRBJ1-3, with D possibly TRBD1 on 6 matching bases. In germline, CDR1 is SGDLS, CDR2 YYNGEE. V was shortened by 3 bases and J by 0 bases, with 10 bases between the two germline ends. The CDR3 is 15 amino acids. CDR3 sequence (DNA): TGTGCCAGCAGCGCACAGGGCTCCTCTGGAAACACCATATATTTT. This gives the protein CASSAQGSSGNTIYF.

The chain is built from TRBV5-1 and TRBJ2-7; 8 bases are a match to TRBD2. The V segment lost 3 bases and the J segment 4 bases; nucleotides outside the gene matches: 6. Germline lookup yields CDR1 SGHRS and CDR2 YFSETQ. This CDR3 has 14 residues. CDR3 residues: CASSSGGGRYEQYF. CDR3 DNA: TGCGCCAGCAGCTCCGGGGGGGGCAGGTACGAGCAGTACTTC.

The chain joins TRBV30 to TRBJ2-1, with TRBD2 identical over 14 bases. The length of the CDR3 is 14 residues. CDR1 GTSNPN and CDR2 SVGIG come from the germline V gene (reference sequence). V trimming: 3 bases; J trimming: 10 bases; junction bases outside the gene matches: 5. The CDR3 nucleotides are TGTGCCTGGAGGACTAGCGGGAGGGCAAGGGAGCAGTTCTTC. This encodes CAWRTSGRAREQFF.